Listed below are T cell receptor beta chains from one sample, sequenced in a study of cytomegalovirus exposure and HLA in healthy donors. Data came from immunoSEQ multiplex PCR; TCRdb stores just in-frame clones and leaves some out. The sample records 95,000 to 100,000 clones, roughly 80% being singletons. Sequenced input: PBMCs. The origin of the receptors is a middle-aged man in good health and CMV-seronegative. The CDR3 runs from the conserved cysteine through the conserved F or W. The D gene is left open where the match is weak. Some rows mark clone size as missing; the rest say once, few, many or name a class of expanded clone.

d_call clone_size j_call v_call cdr3_aa cdr3_nt
TRBD1 . TRBJ1-2 TRBV29-1 CSVDGTGKANYGYTF TGCAGCGTTGACGGGACAGGAAAAGCTAACTATGGCTACACCTTC
TRBD2 . TRBJ2-3 TRBV6-5 CASSYASGTTDTQYF TGTGCCAGCAGTTACGCTAGCGGGACCACAGATACGCAGTATTTT
. once TRBJ2-7 TRBV7-9 CASSLSTDSYEQYF TGTGCCAGCAGCTTGTCTACAGATTCCTACGAGCAGTACTTC
. . TRBJ2-2 TRBV2 CASTMNTGELFF TGTGCCAGCACTATGAACACCGGGGAGCTGTTTTTT
. few TRBJ1-2 TRBV9 CASSLQGPENYGYTF TGTGCCAGCAGTCTCCAGGGCCCTGAAAATTATGGCTACACCTTC
. . TRBJ2-3 TRBV7-6 CASSLGGGGPDTQYF TGTGCCAGCAGCTTAGGAGGGGGGGGCCCAGATACGCAGTATTTT
TRBD1 . TRBJ1-1 TRBV28 CASSSPGQWVGEAFF TGTGCCAGCAGTTCCCCGGGACAGTGGGTCGGGGAAGCTTTCTTT
. . TRBJ1-2 TRBV6-1 CASSEGTGLYGYTF TGTGCCAGCAGTGAGGGGACGGGACTTTATGGCTACACCTTC
. . TRBJ1-4 TRBV29-1 CSVVAGPGEKLFF TGCAGCGTTGTGGCTGGGCCAGGGGAAAAACTGTTTTTT
TRBD1 once TRBJ1-5 TRBV30 CAWSGQGRQPQHF TGTGCCTGGAGTGGACAGGGTAGGCAGCCCCAGCATTTT
. . TRBJ2-3 TRBV27 CASRGVGTDTQYF TGTGCCAGCAGAGGAGTGGGCACAGATACGCAGTATTTT
. . TRBJ1-1 TRBV12-2 CASRLGQARTEAFF TGTGCAAGTCGCCTGGGACAGGCGAGGACTGAAGCTTTCTTT
. . TRBJ1-4 TRBV19 CASGGATNEKLFF TGTGCCAGCGGAGGGGCGACTAATGAAAAACTGTTTTTT
TRBD1 . TRBJ1-2 TRBV2 CASSWDRGGDGYTF TGTGCCAGCAGTTGGGACAGGGGAGGCGATGGCTACACCTTC
. . TRBJ1-1 TRBV30 CAWSSGLNTEAFF TGTGCCTGGAGTTCCGGTTTGAACACTGAAGCTTTCTTT
TRBD1 . TRBJ2-5 TRBV7-6 CASSLDPPTGSGETQYF TGTGCCAGCAGCTTAGACCCTCCGACAGGGTCTGGGGAGACCCAGTACTTC
TRBD1 . TRBJ2-2 TRBV9 CASSVGLGTGIPGELFF TGTGCCAGCAGCGTAGGACTCGGGACAGGTATCCCCGGGGAGCTGTTTTTT
. . TRBJ2-5 TRBV5-6 CASSGGFRTETQYF TGTGCCAGCAGCGGGGGGTTCCGTACGGAGACCCAGTACTTC
TRBD1 . TRBJ1-1 TRBV5-5 CASSLEAGGTEAFF TGTGCCAGCAGCTTGGAGGCAGGGGGCACTGAAGCTTTCTTT
TRBD2 . TRBJ2-1 TRBV27 CASSSIAGSSYNEQFF TGTGCCAGCAGTAGCATAGCGGGGAGCTCCTACAATGAGCAGTTCTTC
. few TRBJ1-1 TRBV5-4 CASSLEWVGENTEAFF TGTGCCAGCAGCTTGGAATGGGTAGGAGAGAACACTGAAGCTTTCTTT
. . TRBJ1-3 TRBV9 CASSVDNFSGNTIYF TGTGCCAGCAGCGTAGATAACTTCTCTGGAAACACCATATATTTT